The clone carrying this TCR beta chain was picked up many times. Its antigen is still unknown. TCRdb passed the 5' RACE reads through MiXCR, listing each CDR3 protein once. The sample has 300,000 to 400,000 distinct CDR3 sequences, approximately 10% seen once; the top ten hold 9.1%. These data come from a study of CD8 T cells in ankylosing spondylitis. General study findings and limits: In reactive arthritis synovial fluid and blood, some motif variants had been reported before.

The length of the CDR3 is 15 residues. Germline loops: CDR1 SGHRS, CDR2 YFSETQ. V was shortened by 0 bases and J by 5 bases, with 12 bases between the two germline ends. The TCR sequence derives from a female donor with ankylosing spondylitis or in good health (not recorded which). J is TRBJ2-1 and V is TRBV5-1; D uncertain. Sequencing used blood, either unsorted or a sorted T cell fraction (not recorded which). The CDR3 nucleotides read TGCGCCAGCAGCTTGGATGGCCTAGAAAACAATGAGCAGTTCTTC. Translated, it gives CASSLDGLENNEQFF.